This entry features one T cell receptor (beta chain) sequence. Antigen specificity is unknown. Vbeta (60) and Jbeta (13) primers were used in the PCR. Libraries were prepared by immunoSEQ multiplex PCR; TCRdb keeps only in-frame clonotypes and omits some of them. The sample lists approximately 220,000 clones, roughly 80% occurring once. This CDR3 has 13 residues. V was pared by 4 bases and J by 8 bases, with 14 bases between. Germline V lookup: CDR1 MGHRA, CDR2 YSYEKL. This record comes from a study of cytomegalovirus exposure and HLA in healthy donors. General observations from the study: Highly shared variants forming one cluster were likely a sequencing artifact. Presence/absence analyses assumed roughly uniform sequencing depth across donors.

At collection, donors were nominally healthy, but unrecorded immune exposures were probable. The receptor comes from a girl aged 5-17 years in good health and CMV-seronegative. The sequenced sample was PBMCs. The chain joins TRBV4-1 to TRBJ1-2; D not certain. This CDR3 reads CASSPYGIRGYTF. CDR3 sequence (DNA): TGCGCCAGCAGCCCATACGGGATTAGGGGCTACACCTTC.